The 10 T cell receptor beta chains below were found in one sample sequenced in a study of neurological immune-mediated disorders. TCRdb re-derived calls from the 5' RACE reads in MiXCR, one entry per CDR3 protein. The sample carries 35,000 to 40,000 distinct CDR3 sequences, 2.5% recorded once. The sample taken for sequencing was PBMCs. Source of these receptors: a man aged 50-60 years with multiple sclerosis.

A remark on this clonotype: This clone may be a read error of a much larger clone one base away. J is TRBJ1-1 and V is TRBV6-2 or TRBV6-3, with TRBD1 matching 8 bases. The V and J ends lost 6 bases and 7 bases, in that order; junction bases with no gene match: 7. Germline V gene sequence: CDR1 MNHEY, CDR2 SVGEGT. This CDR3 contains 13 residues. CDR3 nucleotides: TGTGCCAGCAGGAAGACAGGGGACATTGAAGCTTTCTTT. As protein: CASRKTGDIEAFF.

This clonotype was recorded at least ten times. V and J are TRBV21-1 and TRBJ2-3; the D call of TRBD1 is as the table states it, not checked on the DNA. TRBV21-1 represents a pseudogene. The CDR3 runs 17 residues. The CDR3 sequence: CASSKATDRGRTDTQYF. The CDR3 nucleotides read TGTGCCAGCAGCAAAGCTACAGACAGGGGACGCACAGATACGCAGTATTTT.

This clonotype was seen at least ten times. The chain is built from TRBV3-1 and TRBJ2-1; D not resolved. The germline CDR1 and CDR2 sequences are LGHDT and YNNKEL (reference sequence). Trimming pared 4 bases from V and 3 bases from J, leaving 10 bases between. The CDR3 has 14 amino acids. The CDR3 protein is CASSPSWDYNEQFF. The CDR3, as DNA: TGTGCCAGCAGCCCCAGTTGGGACTACAATGAGCAGTTCTTC.

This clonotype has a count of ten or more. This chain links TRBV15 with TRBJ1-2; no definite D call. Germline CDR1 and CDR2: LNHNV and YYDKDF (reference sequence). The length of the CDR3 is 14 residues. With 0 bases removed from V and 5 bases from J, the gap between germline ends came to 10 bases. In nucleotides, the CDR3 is TGTGCCACCAGCAGAGATCGAGCAGATTATGGCTACACCTTC. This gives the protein CATSRDRADYGYTF.

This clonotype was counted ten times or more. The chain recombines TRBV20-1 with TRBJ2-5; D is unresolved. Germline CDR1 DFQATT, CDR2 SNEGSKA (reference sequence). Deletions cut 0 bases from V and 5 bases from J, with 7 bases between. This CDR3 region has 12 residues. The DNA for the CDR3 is TGCAGTGCTAGAGATCGTCTGGAGACCCAGTACTTC. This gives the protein CSARDRLETQYF.

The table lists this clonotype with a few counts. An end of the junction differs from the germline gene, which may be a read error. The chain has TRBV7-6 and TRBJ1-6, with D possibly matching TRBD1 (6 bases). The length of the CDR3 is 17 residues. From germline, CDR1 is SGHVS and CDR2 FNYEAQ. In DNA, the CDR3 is TGTGCCAGCAGCTCCAGGGGTCCACCGCTATTTAAAGCACCCCTACACTTT. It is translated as CASSSRGPPLFKAPLHF.

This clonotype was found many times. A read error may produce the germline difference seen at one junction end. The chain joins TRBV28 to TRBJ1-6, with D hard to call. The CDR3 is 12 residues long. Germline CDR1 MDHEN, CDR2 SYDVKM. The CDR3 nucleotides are TGTGCCAGCAGTTTAGTAGGTTCACCCCTCAACTTT. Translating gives CASSLVGSPLNF.

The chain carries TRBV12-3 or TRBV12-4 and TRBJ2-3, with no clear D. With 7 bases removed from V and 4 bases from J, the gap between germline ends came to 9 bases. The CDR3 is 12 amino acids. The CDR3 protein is CASTLPPDTQYF. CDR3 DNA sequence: TGTGCCAGCACCTTACCCCCAGATACGCAGTATTTT.

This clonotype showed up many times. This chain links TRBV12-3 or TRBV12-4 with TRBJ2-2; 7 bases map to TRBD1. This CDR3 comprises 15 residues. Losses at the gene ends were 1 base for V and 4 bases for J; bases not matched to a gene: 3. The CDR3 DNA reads TGTGCCAGCAGTTTAGAGGGGGCGCCCACCGGGGAGCTGTTTTTT. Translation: CASSLEGAPTGELFF.

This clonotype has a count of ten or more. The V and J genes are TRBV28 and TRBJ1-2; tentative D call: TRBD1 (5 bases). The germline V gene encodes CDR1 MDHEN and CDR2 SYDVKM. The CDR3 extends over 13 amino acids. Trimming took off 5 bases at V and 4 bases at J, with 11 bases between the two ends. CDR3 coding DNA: TGTGCCAGCAGTCAGGGAACTTTCTATGGCTACACCTTC. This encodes CASSQGTFYGYTF.